A selection of T cell receptor beta chains follows, all from one sample in a study of beta chain features in type 1 diabetes. The repertoire was sequenced with immunoSEQ multiplex PCR; TCRdb's copy has only in-frame clones and lacks some. Found here are around 140,000 clones, 7.5% to 9.5% of them singletons; the top ten hold under 0.9%. Source material: central memory CD4+ T cells from blood. The receptors were gathered from a man aged 30-40 years with type 1 diabetes. Each CDR3 is given with its conserved first and last residue. The D gene is left open where the match is weak. The size entry is marked missing in some rows and otherwise reads once, few, many or a size class.

v_gene: TRBV29-1; d_gene: NA; abundance: NA; j_gene: TRBJ1-1; CDR3nt: TGCAGCGCCAGGGGAGCTAGTGAAGCTTTCTTT; CDR3aa: CSARGASEAFF
v_gene: TRBV4-3; d_gene: TRBD1; abundance: few; j_gene: TRBJ2-2; CDR3nt: TGCGCCAGCAGCCCGGGGTCAGGGGGCCCGTACACCGGGGAGCTGTTTTTT; CDR3aa: CASSPGSGGPYTGELFF
v_gene: TRBV4-2; d_gene: NA; abundance: few; j_gene: TRBJ2-7; CDR3nt: TGTGCCAGCAGCCCAAGGGGTCCCAAGCCCCCCTACGAGCAGTACTTC; CDR3aa: CASSPRGPKPPYEQYF
v_gene: TRBV2; d_gene: NA; abundance: NA; j_gene: TRBJ1-2; CDR3nt: TGTGCCAGCACCGCCGGGAGCTATGGCTACACCTTC; CDR3aa: CASTAGSYGYTF
v_gene: TRBV6-6; d_gene: NA; abundance: few; j_gene: TRBJ1-3; CDR3nt: TGTGCCAGCAGTCAGGCTGGAAACACCATATATTTT; CDR3aa: CASSQAGNTIYF
v_gene: TRBV6-5; d_gene: TRBD1; abundance: few; j_gene: TRBJ2-1; CDR3nt: TGTGCCAGCACCGCCGGGACAGGGAACAATGAGCAGTTCTTC; CDR3aa: CASTAGTGNNEQFF
v_gene: TRBV7-9; d_gene: TRBD1; abundance: few; j_gene: TRBJ1-5; CDR3nt: TGTGCCAGCAGCTTAGGGGGACAGTACAATCAGCCCCAGCATTTT; CDR3aa: CASSLGGQYNQPQHF
v_gene: TRBV5-1; d_gene: NA; abundance: NA; j_gene: TRBJ2-5; CDR3nt: TGCGCCAGCAGCCGTGCAGGGTCGCAAGAGACCCAGTACTTC; CDR3aa: CASSRAGSQETQYF
v_gene: TRBV7-2; d_gene: NA; abundance: NA; j_gene: TRBJ1-2; CDR3nt: TGTGCCAGCAGACCGGCGGCGGCTAACTATGGCTACACCTTC; CDR3aa: CASRPAAANYGYTF
v_gene: TRBV5-4; d_gene: NA; abundance: NA; j_gene: TRBJ2-3; CDR3nt: TGTGCCAGCAGCTTGAACAGGGGCACAGATACGCAGTATTTT; CDR3aa: CASSLNRGTDTQYF
v_gene: TRBV7-3; d_gene: NA; abundance: many; j_gene: TRBJ2-3; CDR3nt: TGTGCCAGCGCGTCCGCACGCACAGATACGCAGTATTTT; CDR3aa: CASASARTDTQYF
v_gene: TRBV4-1; d_gene: NA; abundance: NA; j_gene: TRBJ2-5; CDR3nt: TGCGCCAGCAGACTCGGACCAGCGGAAGAGACCCAGTACTTC; CDR3aa: CASRLGPAEETQYF
v_gene: TRBV4-2; d_gene: TRBD2; abundance: NA; j_gene: TRBJ2-4; CDR3nt: TGTGCCAGCAGCGGAGCGGGGGGCGGTACCCTAGCCAAAAACATTCAGTACTTC; CDR3aa: CASSGAGGGTLAKNIQYF
v_gene: TRBV7-2; d_gene: NA; abundance: NA; j_gene: TRBJ2-5; CDR3nt: TGTGCCAGCATTCGAGGGGGACCCCAAGAGACCCAGTACTTC; CDR3aa: CASIRGGPQETQYF
v_gene: TRBV7-2; d_gene: TRBD2; abundance: NA; j_gene: TRBJ2-7; CDR3nt: TGTGCCAGCAGCTATTGGACTAGCGGGAGGGAACAGTACTTC; CDR3aa: CASSYWTSGREQYF
v_gene: TRBV27; d_gene: NA; abundance: NA; j_gene: TRBJ2-3; CDR3nt: TGTGCCAGCAGCTTACGGGATCAAACAGATACGCAGTATTTT; CDR3aa: CASSLRDQTDTQYF
v_gene: TRBV28; d_gene: NA; abundance: NA; j_gene: TRBJ2-3; CDR3nt: TGTGCCATTCGGGGGAGCACAGATACGCAGTATTTT; CDR3aa: CAIRGSTDTQYF